This T cell receptor (beta chain) was sequenced in a study of T cells in Graves' hyperthyroidism and ophthalmopathy. Study-level findings and limits: Progression to ophthalmopathy was predicted a median of 6.5 months early. Ophthalmopathy could be told apart from stable hyperthyroidism with a 13 V-J model.

In regard to this clonotype: Its antigen is unknown.

Researchers amplified the TCR beta CDR3 regions from RNA transcripts. The TCR CDR3 was amplified in a first-round RT-PCR using the HTBI primer set. TCRdb re-derived calls from the multiplex PCR reads in MiXCR, one entry per CDR3 protein. Among 480,000 or so distinct CDR3 sequences listed, over 35% were seen once. The source of this sequence is an adult woman with Graves' disease, either hyperthyroidism or ophthalmopathy (not recorded which). Sequenced: peripheral blood or thyroid tissue (not recorded which).

DNA for the CDR3: TGTGCCAGTACCCTAGGGGGCCCCGGTGAGCAGTTCTTC. Translation: CASTLGGPGEQFF. V is TRBV19 and J is TRBJ2-1; TRBD1 matches at 7 bases. There are 13 residues in the CDR3. From germline, CDR1 is LNHDA and CDR2 SQIVND (reference sequence). Trimming cost V 7 bases and J 9 bases; bases outside gene matches: 9. The variable domain in full, completed from reference TRBV19 and TRBJ2-1, reads DGGITQSPKYLFRKEGQNVTLSCEQNLNHDAMYWYRQDPGQGLRLIYYSQIVNDFQKGDIAEGYSVSREKKESFPLTVTSAQKNPTAFYLCASTLGGPGEQFFGPGTRLTVL.